The next 29 T cell receptor beta chains were all read from a single sample in a study of blood T cell repertoires in COVID-19. TCRdb's copy holds only in-frame clones and misses some; the assay was immunoSEQ multiplex PCR. The sample yields some 30,000 clones, 75% to 85% seen once. The sequenced sample was peripheral blood. The receptors were gathered from a human donor in a cohort sampled during active COVID-19.

The genes are TRBV10-2 and TRBJ1-4; 7 nucleotides agree with TRBD1. Trimming at V came to 4 bases and at J to 6 bases, leaving 5 bases not matched to a gene. This CDR3 has 14 residues. CDR1 is WSHSY, CDR2 SAAADI, per germline. The CDR3: CASSGTGTYEKLFF. CDR3 DNA sequence: TGCGCCAGCAGTGGGACAGGTACCTATGAAAAACTGTTTTTT.

The chain joins TRBV7-2 to TRBJ1-6; TRBD1 matches at 9 bases. The CDR3 extends over 15 amino acids. The germline gives CDR1 SGHTA, CDR2 FQGNSA. V shed 5 bases, J shed 8 bases, and the junction held 7 bases outside the gene matches. The chain's CDR3 is CASSPRDRVDSPLHF. CDR3 nucleotides: TGTGCCAGCAGCCCCCGGGACAGGGTCGATTCACCCCTCCACTTT.

The J gene is TRBJ2-1, the V gene TRBV10-1; possible D gene TRBD1, 6 bases. The germline gives CDR1 WNHNN, CDR2 SYGVQD (reference sequence). Trimming cost V 8 bases and J 3 bases, with 20 bases left between them. This CDR3 has 16 residues. The CDR3 nucleotides are TGCGCCAGCGTCTTAGGCCCGGGACACATCTACAATGAGCAGTTCTTC. Amino acid sequence: CASVLGPGHIYNEQFF.

This clone was found once. DNA of the CDR3: TGTGCCAGCAGCCAAGATTTTTCGACTAGCGGCTATAATGAGCAGTTCTTC. As protein: CASSQDFSTSGYNEQFF. The genes are TRBV3-1 (or the pseudogene TRBV3-2) and TRBJ2-1; 9 bases are shared with TRBD2. CDR1 and CDR2 from the germline V gene are LGHDT and YNNKEL (reference sequence). The CDR3 is 17 residues long. The V and J ends lost 0 bases and 7 bases, in that order; junction bases with no gene match: 10.

The V and J genes are TRBV14 and TRBJ1-2; a weak D match, TRBD1 (5 bases). This CDR3 region has 14 residues. CDR1 is SGHDN and CDR2 is FVKESK in the germline V gene. V was clipped by 4 bases and J by 4 bases, with 13 bases between them. The CDR3 is CASSLDGRGYGYTF. The CDR3 DNA follows: TGTGCCAGCAGCCTGGACGGAAGGGGCTATGGCTACACCTTC.

This chain connects TRBV6-6 to TRBJ2-5, with TRBD2 matching 9 bases. The V and J ends lost 5 bases and 2 bases, in that order; junction bases with no gene match: 3. The CDR3 spans 14 residues. Germline lookup yields CDR1 MNHNY and CDR2 SVGAGI (reference sequence). Written as DNA, the CDR3 is TGTGCCAGCAGTCGCACTAGCGGGCAAGAGACCCAGTACTTC. Residues: CASSRTSGQETQYF.

The CDR3 nucleotides are TGTGCCAGCAGCTTGGGGACAGGAGAAATTTCACCCCTCCACTTT. It specifies CASSLGTGEISPLHF. The J gene is TRBJ1-6, the V gene TRBV5-4; 7 bases map to TRBD1. V trimming: 0 bases; J trimming: 9 bases; junction bases outside the gene matches: 6. The CDR3 length is 15 residues. Germline CDR1 reads SGHNT; CDR2 reads YYREEE (reference sequence).

The CDR3 coding sequence is TGTGCCAGCAGTTTCCTTGGGGCTAGCGCCGGGGGGGAGACCCAGTACTTC. It is translated as CASSFLGASAGGETQYF. The chain uses TRBV27 and TRBJ2-5, with TRBD2 matching over 7 bases. The V gene end was trimmed by 3 bases and the J gene end by 5 bases; junction bases not matched to a gene: 15. CDR1 MNHEY and CDR2 SMNVEV come from the germline V gene (reference sequence). The CDR3 is made up of 17 amino acids.

The chain carries TRBV5-1 and TRBJ2-5; 8 nucleotides agree with TRBD2. This CDR3 has 15 amino acids. V shed 5 bases and J 1 base; nucleotides not matched to a gene: 7. From germline, CDR1 is SGHRS and CDR2 YFSETQ. The CDR3 DNA reads TGCGCCAGCAGGGGAGGCGGGGGGTTCCAAGAGACCCAGTACTTC. This translates into CASRGGGGFQETQYF.

J is TRBJ1-5 and V is TRBV7-9; a weak D match, TRBD1 (5 bases). CDR1 and CDR2 (germline): SEHNR, FQNEAQ (reference sequence). The CDR3 runs to 13 residues. Trimming removed 6 bases at V and 3 bases at J, with 9 bases between. The CDR3 DNA reads as TGTGCCAGCAGTTGGGACTACAATCAGCCCCAGCATTTT. Its protein product is CASSWDYNQPQHF.

This clone qualifies as medium-sized (0.01 to 0.1%). This chain links TRBV7-9 with TRBJ2-7; 7 nucleotides line up with TRBD1. J gave up 0 bases and V 5 bases, and 4 bases lay outside the gene matches. The CDR3 runs to 14 residues. The germline CDR1 and CDR2 sequences are SEHNR and FQNEAQ (reference sequence). CDR3: CASSTGAGSYEQYF. CDR3 nucleotides: TGTGCCAGCAGCACAGGGGCAGGCTCCTACGAGCAGTACTTC.

V usage is TRBV6-5 and J usage is TRBJ2-1; 10 bases align to TRBD2. Germline values: CDR1 MNHEY, CDR2 SVGAGI. The V segment lost 2 bases and the J segment 7 bases; nucleotides outside the gene matches: 8. This CDR3 spans 16 amino acids. For the CDR3, the DNA is TGTGCCAGCAGTTACAAAGGTAGCGGGGGGAAAAATGAGCAGTTCTTC. This gives the protein CASSYKGSGGKNEQFF.

CDR3 bases: TGTGCCAGCTCACCAAAGGAGGGGACGAGGTCCTACGAGCAGTACTTC. It codes for CASSPKEGTRSYEQYF. The chain has TRBV18 and TRBJ2-7; D possibly corresponds to TRBD2 (6 bases). Germline V gene lookup returns CDR1 KGHSH and CDR2 LQKENI. V shed 2 bases and J shed 1 base, with 15 bases lying between them. This CDR3 has 16 residues.

This chain joins TRBV5-1 and TRBJ1-3; D possibly corresponds to TRBD1 (6 bases). The CDR3 length is 18 residues. Germline loops: CDR1 SGHRS, CDR2 YFSETQ. The V and J ends lost 4 bases and 4 bases respectively, with 24 bases between them. The CDR3 nucleotides are TGCGCCAGCAGCCTGTGGTTTAGACAGGCTAAGTCCGGAAACACCATATATTTT. This sequence encodes CASSLWFRQAKSGNTIYF. The full variable domain, its missing parts supplied by reference TRBV5-1 and TRBJ1-3, is KAGVTQTPRYLIKTRGQQVTLSCSPISGHRSVSWYQQTPGQGLQFLFEYFSETQRNKGNFPGRFSGRQFSNSRSEMNVSTLELGDSALYLCASSLWFRQAKSGNTIYFGEGSWLTVV.

The chain carries TRBV5-5 and TRBJ2-3; TRBD2 might be the D (6 bases). Trimming removed 2 bases at V and 4 bases at J, with 14 bases between. Germline V CDR1 and CDR2: SGHKS, YYEKEE (reference sequence). The CDR3 is 15 residues long. In DNA, the CDR3 is TGTGCCAGCAGCTTACCGGGACTCCTCGCAGATACGCAGTATTTT. Amino acid sequence: CASSLPGLLADTQYF.

This chain links TRBV18 with TRBJ1-2, with 7 positions matching TRBD1. Germline assignment: CDR1 KGHSH and CDR2 LQKENI. The CDR3 is 13 residues long. The V segment lost 4 bases and the J segment 6 bases; nucleotides outside the gene matches: 5. The CDR3: CASSRQGGDGYTF. DNA for the CDR3: TGTGCCAGCTCACGACAGGGAGGAGATGGCTACACCTTC.

DNA for the CDR3: TGCAGTGCTAGTCCTAGCGGGGGGTACAATGAGCAGTTCTTC. As protein: CSASPSGGYNEQFF. V is TRBV20-1 and J is TRBJ2-1; 11 bases line up with TRBD2. The CDR3 totals 14 residues. The trim removed 3 bases at V and 4 bases at J, leaving 2 bases unmatched. Per germline, CDR1 DFQATT and CDR2 SNEGSKA (reference sequence).

This clone came up a few times. The V gene is TRBV18, the J gene TRBJ2-7; 8 nucleotides align to TRBD1. J was trimmed by 1 base and V by 2 bases; bases with no gene match: 7. In germline, CDR1 is KGHSH, CDR2 LQKENI. The CDR3 extends over 16 amino acids. The chain's CDR3 is CASSPSGRTGSYEQYF. The CDR3 DNA is TGTGCCAGCTCACCATCTGGTCGGACAGGGTCCTACGAGCAGTACTTC.

This clone was seen once. This sequence joins TRBV7-8 and TRBJ2-1; maybe TRBD1 (6 bases). CDR1 is SGHVS and CDR2 is FQNEAQ in the germline V gene. The CDR3 has 16 amino acids. Trimming pared 4 bases from V and 2 bases from J, leaving 15 bases between. CDR3 bases: TGTGCCAGCAGCTGGCAGGTACAGGGTCCCTACAATGAGCAGTTCTTC. Protein: CASSWQVQGPYNEQFF.

The chain carries TRBV24-1 and TRBJ2-4; D gene unclear. The CDR3 runs to 15 residues. The V end was cut by 3 bases, the J end by 0 bases, with 8 bases between. Germline lookup yields CDR1 KGHDR and CDR2 SFDVKD. Written as DNA, the CDR3 is TGTGCCACCAGTGATGGCAGTCTAGCCAAAAACATTCAGTACTTC. This translates into CATSDGSLAKNIQYF.

The rearrangement uses TRBV19 and TRBJ2-5; the D gene is possibly TRBD2 (5 bases). Germline-derived CDR1 and CDR2 are LNHDA and SQIVND (reference sequence). The length of the CDR3 is 15 residues. Trimming cost V 7 bases and J 5 bases, with 20 bases left between them. CDR3 region: CASKPSIFGEETQYF. CDR3 nucleotide sequence: TGTGCCAGTAAACCATCTATTTTTGGGGAGGAGACCCAGTACTTC.

The chain is built from TRBV4-1 and TRBJ2-2; no clear D gene. This CDR3 region has 16 residues. Germline CDR1 reads MGHRA; CDR2 reads YSYEKL. V was clipped by 1 base and J by 0 bases, with 9 bases between them. In nucleotides, the CDR3 is TGCGCCAGCAGCCAAGTGGTCAGGTCGAACACCGGGGAGCTGTTTTTT. As protein: CASSQVVRSNTGELFF.

The V gene is TRBV7-9, the J gene TRBJ2-7; D might be TRBD1 (6 bases). Germline V gene lookup returns CDR1 SEHNR and CDR2 FQNEAQ (reference sequence). Trimming stripped 2 bases from V and 0 bases from J, with 8 bases between. The CDR3 extends over 14 amino acids. The CDR3 spells CASSLQGPSYEQYF. For the CDR3, the DNA is TGTGCCAGCAGCTTACAGGGGCCCTCCTACGAGCAGTACTTC.

V usage is TRBV3-1 (or the pseudogene TRBV3-2) and J usage is TRBJ2-7; 9 nucleotides line up with TRBD1. The CDR3 loop spans 16 amino acids. Per germline, CDR1 LGHDT and CDR2 YNNKEL (reference sequence). The ends lost 1 base at V and 2 bases at J; junction bases unmatched: 6. CDR3 nucleotides: TGTGCCAGCAGCCAAGTGGCGGGACAGGGCGCCTACGAGCAGTACTTC. This sequence encodes CASSQVAGQGAYEQYF.

The J gene is TRBJ1-2, the V gene TRBV5-4, with D possibly matching TRBD1 (6 bases). The length of the CDR3 is 14 residues. Germline loops: CDR1 SGHNT, CDR2 YYREEE (reference sequence). The V gene lost 6 bases and the J gene lost 6 bases, with 18 bases spanning the gap. CDR3 sequence: CASKTWGGGDGYTF. CDR3 in DNA: TGTGCCAGCAAAACATGGGGGGGCGGGGATGGCTACACCTTC.

CDR3 in amino acids: CASRYGQGGTNTEAFF. The CDR3 DNA sequence: TGTGCCAGCAGGTACGGACAGGGGGGGACCAACACTGAAGCTTTCTTT. V usage is TRBV7-9 and J usage is TRBJ1-1, with TRBD1 identical over 10 bases. The CDR3 extends over 16 amino acids. V shed 6 bases and J 2 bases; nucleotides not matched to a gene: 9. CDR1 is SEHNR and CDR2 is FQNEAQ in the germline V gene (reference sequence).

This clone was found once. This chain links TRBV15 with TRBJ1-4; the match to TRBD1 covers 9 bases. This CDR3 is 15 amino acids long. In germline, CDR1 is LNHNV, CDR2 YYDKDF (reference sequence). The ends lost 5 bases at V and 3 bases at J; junction bases unmatched: 4. Here the CDR3 DNA reads TGTGCCACCAGCCGACAGGGGGAATCTAATGAAAAACTGTTTTTT. It encodes CATSRQGESNEKLFF. The whole variable domain, filled in from reference TRBV15 and TRBJ1-4, reads DAMVIQNPRYQVTQFGKPVTLSCSQTLNHNVMYWYQQKSSQAPKLLFHYYDKDFNNEADTPDNFQSRRPNTSFCFLDIRSPGLGDTAMYLCATSRQGESNEKLFFGSGTQLSVL.

The gene calls are TRBV24-1 and TRBJ2-7; the match to TRBD2 covers 7 bases. Germline-derived CDR1 and CDR2 are KGHDR and SFDVKD. CDR3 length equals 16 residues. V trimming: 1 base; J trimming: 2 bases; junction bases outside the gene matches: 7. The DNA for the CDR3 is TGTGCCACCAGTGATTTAGAGCGGGGCGCCCCCTACGAGCAGTACTTC. It codes for CATSDLERGAPYEQYF.

This clone has a single count. The chain links TRBV15 to TRBJ1-5; 7 positions agree with TRBD1. The CDR3 covers 14 residues. The V and J ends lost 7 bases and 2 bases, in that order; junction bases with no gene match: 5. The germline V gene has CDR1 LNHNV and CDR2 YYDKDF (reference sequence). The CDR3 sequence: CATTYRGGNQPQHF. CDR3 DNA sequence: TGTGCCACCACTTACAGGGGTGGCAATCAGCCCCAGCATTTT.